This T cell receptor (beta chain) derives from a study of OX40 agonist ivuxolimab in advanced cancers. As for the study in general: The treatment was a fully human IgG2 OX40 agonist, ivuxolimab. Enrolled patients in dose escalation had cancers that were hepatocellular carcinoma, melanoma, renal cell or head and neck cancer. Study-level findings and limits: Normalized T-cell clonal expansion was also low in some nonresponders.

About this clone: Antigen specificity is unknown.

Repertoires were generated with immunoSEQ multiplex PCR, while TCRdb's copy carries only in-frame clones and drops some. The sample includes tens of thousands of clones, about 92% of them seen just once. V was clipped by 6 bases and J by 5 bases; unmatched bases: 14. The germline V gene has CDR1 MDHEN and CDR2 SYDVKM. This CDR3 comprises 17 residues. Baseline was the first blood sampling point, followed by cycle 4 day 1 and cycle 7 day 1. This sequence was found in an adult with an advanced solid tumor such as melanoma, head and neck, liver or kidney cancer. The V call is TRBV28, the J call TRBJ2-1; 9 bases fit TRBD2. Source: CD4+ or CD8+ T cells sorted from blood, taken in a trial of the OX40 agonist ivuxolimab. As DNA, the CDR3 is TGTGCCAGCAGCCCCCTCGAGACTAGCGGAGGGAACAATGAGCAGTTCTTC. Protein product: CASSPLETSGGNNEQFF.